The 26 T cell receptor beta chains reported below all come from one sample, sequenced in a study of post-analysis software for immune sequencing data (dated by TCRdb to between 2014 and 2017). These receptors' targets are unknown. The library was obtained by PCR. The sequencer listed for this sample is Illumina HiSeq 2500. To reduce PCR and sequencing biases, unique molecular identifiers were built into the TCR beta cDNA libraries. The raw public data were reprocessed by TCRdb itself: fastp quality trimming at Q25, MiXCR clonotype calling, in-frame beta chains only. Rows are unified per CDR3 protein, each entry keeping the most common DNA and genes. The sample includes 150,000 to 200,000 distinct CDR3 sequences, with roughly 30% observed a single time. Of the sample, roughly 1.6% falls within the top ten clones. The study at large found these results: Four or five TRBV segments, including TRBV5-6, TRBV5-1 and TRBV20-1, were significantly more frequent in patients than controls.

Sequenced material: blood. The source is a girl aged 5-17 years with multiple sclerosis.

The chain combines TRBV28 with TRBJ1-6; D ambiguous. This CDR3 has 12 amino acids. Germline lookup yields CDR1 MDHEN and CDR2 SYDVKM. V gave up 5 bases and J gave up 12 bases, with 11 bases separating them. The DNA for the CDR3 is TGTGCCAGCAGTAAACAGTTCGGACCCCTCCACTTT. Its protein product is CASSKQFGPLHF.

The chain joins TRBV9 to TRBJ1-1; D perhaps matches TRBD1 (6 bases). Germline-derived CDR1 and CDR2 are SGDLS and YYNGEE. The CDR3 has 16 residues. V was pared by 3 bases and J by 0 bases, with 15 bases between. CDR3 nucleotides: TGTGCCAGCAGCGCGACTCCAGGGGCTCTGAACACTGAAGCTTTCTTT. Protein product: CASSATPGALNTEAFF.

This clonotype was picked up many times. The J gene is TRBJ2-1, the V gene TRBV7-2; TRBD2 matches 7 bases. The CDR3 length is 13 residues. CDR1 is SGHTA, CDR2 FQGNSA, per germline. Losses at the gene ends were 5 bases for V and 7 bases for J; bases not matched to a gene: 5. CDR3 bases: TGTGCCAGCAGCCGCGGGAGAGGGAATGAGCAGTTCTTC. This sequence encodes CASSRGRGNEQFF.

This clonotype was picked up many times. The gene calls are TRBV25-1 and TRBJ2-5, with a weak D call TRBD2 (5 bases). The CDR3 is made up of 15 amino acids. CDR1 is MGHDK and CDR2 is SYGVNS in the germline V gene. V dropped 3 bases and J dropped 10 bases, with 21 bases sitting between them. The CDR3 protein is CASSEYAGKGRVQYF. CDR3 in DNA: TGTGCCAGCAGTGAGTACGCGGGTAAGGGAAGGGTCCAGTACTTC.

A word on this clonotype: The CDR3 ends on some other residue instead of the conserved phenylalanine or tryptophan, so this is likely a read error. The chain uses TRBV7-9 and TRBJ1-2; TRBD1 agrees at 7 bases. The CDR3 has 17 amino acids. The V and J ends lost 1 base and 6 bases, in that order; junction bases with no gene match: 14. Looked up from germline, CDR1 is SEHNR and CDR2 is FQNEAQ (reference sequence). CDR3 loop: CASSLGAEGARTHGYTC. CDR3 bases: TGTGCCAGCAGCTTAGGCGCGGAGGGGGCGCGTACCCATGGCTACACCTGC.

This clonotype has just one count. The chain combines TRBV6-5 with TRBJ1-2, with D tentatively TRBD1 (5 bases). The germline V gene has CDR1 MNHEY and CDR2 SVGAGI. V lost 4 bases and J 0 bases, leaving 15 bases between the germline ends. This CDR3 region has 16 residues. In DNA, the CDR3 is TGTGCCAGCAGTTTCCTGAGCAGGGAAGCTAACTATGGCTACACCTTC. This sequence encodes CASSFLSREANYGYTF.

The V and J genes are TRBV6-1 and TRBJ2-1, with D uncertain. The CDR3 is 11 amino acids. Between the trimmed V and J ends, which lost 7 bases and 5 bases, there was a span of 6 bases. From germline, CDR1 is MNHNS and CDR2 SASEGT. CDR3 in DNA: TGTGCCAGCAAGCTTAACAATGAGCAGTTCTTC. As protein: CASKLNNEQFF.

V usage is TRBV7-9 and J usage is TRBJ1-2; D remains ambiguous. The CDR3 is 14 amino acids. CDR1 is SEHNR, CDR2 FQNEAQ, per germline (reference sequence). Trimming took off 3 bases at V and 4 bases at J, with 12 bases between the two ends. The CDR3 loop reads CASSFKDSPYGYTF. The CDR3 DNA reads as TGTGCCAGCAGCTTTAAGGACTCCCCCTATGGCTACACCTTC.

The chain has TRBV28 and TRBJ2-3, with 7 bases matching TRBD2. The ends lost 7 bases at V and 5 bases at J; junction bases unmatched: 6. In germline, CDR1 is MDHEN, CDR2 SYDVKM. The CDR3 sequence is 13 residues long. The CDR3 DNA reads as TGTGCCAGCATCGTCTCGGGAGGAGATACGCAGTATTTT. As protein: CASIVSGGDTQYF. Full variable domain (missing parts from reference TRBV28 and TRBJ2-3): DVKVTQSSRYLVKRTGEKVFLECVQDMDHENMFWYRQDPGLGLRLIYFSYDVKMKEKGDIPEGYSVSREKKERFSLILESASTNQTSMYLCASIVSGGDTQYFGPGTRLTVL.

This chain joins TRBV6-5 and TRBJ1-2, with D maybe TRBD1 (5 bases). The germline V and J ends were trimmed by 5 bases and 4 bases, with 20 bases remaining between them. The CDR3 consists of 16 residues. The germline CDR1 and CDR2 sequences are MNHEY and SVGAGI. CDR3 residues: CASSPLGEGRFYGYTF. In nucleotides, the CDR3 is TGTGCCAGCAGTCCCTTGGGCGAGGGGCGCTTCTATGGCTACACCTTC.

In its sample, this clonotype was seen a few times. The chain employs TRBV12-3 or TRBV12-4 and TRBJ2-3, with 8 bases lining up with TRBD2. The V gene end was trimmed by 5 bases and the J gene end by 8 bases; junction bases not matched to a gene: 12. This CDR3 has 15 amino acids. This CDR3 reads CASSDSGSSSGTQYF. The CDR3 DNA reads as TGTGCCAGCAGTGACAGCGGGAGTAGTTCAGGTACGCAGTATTTT.

The chain combines TRBV9 with TRBJ2-3; D unclear. CDR1 and CDR2 from the germline V gene are SGDLS and YYNGEE. The CDR3 extends over 15 amino acids. V was cut by 3 bases and J by 1 base, with 12 bases left in between. In DNA form, the CDR3 reads TGTGCCAGCAGCGGGCACCTACGAGGCACAGATACGCAGTATTTT. Translation: CASSGHLRGTDTQYF.

This clonotype was observed many times. The chain links TRBV12-3 or TRBV12-4 to TRBJ2-7; D call uncertain. The CDR3 is made up of 13 amino acids. V lost 4 bases and J lost 0, with 7 bases in between. The CDR3 DNA is TGTGCCAGCAGTTCGGGCGTCTCCTACGAGCAGTACTTC. Protein product: CASSSGVSYEQYF.

This clonotype has ten or more counts. The V gene is TRBV6-2 or TRBV6-3, the J gene TRBJ2-5, with 7 bases identical to TRBD2. The CDR3 contains 15 residues. Trimming at V came to 6 bases and at J to 2 bases, leaving 9 bases not matched to a gene. CDR1 and CDR2 (germline): MNHEY, SVGEGT. The CDR3 coding sequence is TGTGCCAGCAGCCCATCCCTAGCGGCACAAGAGACCCAGTACTTC. It yields the protein CASSPSLAAQETQYF.

This rearrangement joins TRBV5-1 to TRBJ2-1; 7 bases are shared with TRBD2. The J call may be in error: the DNA end matches TRBJ2-7 better. Germline V CDR1 and CDR2: SGHRS, YFSETQ. The CDR3 loop spans 14 amino acids. The CDR3 here is CASSPRLAVNEQYF. The CDR3 coding sequence is TGCGCCAGCAGCCCAAGACTAGCTGTCAATGAGCAGTACTTC.

The V and J genes are TRBV5-4 and TRBJ1-2; possible D gene TRBD1, 5 bases. Germline assignment: CDR1 SGHNT and CDR2 YYREEE (reference sequence). The CDR3 sequence is 17 residues long. V lost 4 bases to trimming and J lost 1 base, with 20 bases between them. In DNA, the CDR3 is TGTGCCAGCAGCGGATTCACCGGGACGGATTTTAACTATGGCTACACCTTC. This sequence encodes CASSGFTGTDFNYGYTF.

Ten or more counts support this clonotype. This chain uses TRBV4-1 with TRBJ2-1; TRBD2 aligns across 11 bases. V gave up 4 bases and J gave up 7 bases; unmatched junction bases: 6. Per the germline V gene, CDR1 is MGHRA and CDR2 is YSYEKL. There are 15 residues in the CDR3. CDR3 loop: CASSLLTSGMNEQFF. DNA of the CDR3: TGCGCCAGCAGCCTCCTGACTAGCGGGATGAATGAGCAGTTCTTC.

This clonotype has just a few counts. The CDR3 DNA reads TGTGCCAGCAGCCTAACCCATAGGGGGGGAAGCAATCAGCCCCAGCATTTT. Translated: CASSLTHRGGSNQPQHF. The chain employs TRBV6-1 and TRBJ1-5; D is perhaps TRBD1 (6 bases). V shed 6 bases and J shed 1 base, with 19 bases lying between them. The length of the CDR3 is 17 residues. Germline CDR1 is MNHNS and CDR2 is SASEGT.

The rearrangement links TRBV28 to TRBJ2-1; 11 bases are a match to TRBD2. The germline CDR1 and CDR2 sequences are MDHEN and SYDVKM. V dropped 7 bases and J dropped 9; count of bases not matched to a gene: 8. CDR3 size: 14 residues. DNA of the CDR3: TGTGCCAGCACTGATAGCGGGAGGGCTATTGAGCAGTTCTTC. Its translation is CASTDSGRAIEQFF.

Remarks on this clonotype: Just one base apart from a much larger clone, this may be a read error. V is TRBV10-3 and J is TRBJ2-1, with 10 nucleotides matching TRBD2. The trim removed 10 bases at V and 7 bases at J, leaving 19 bases unmatched. Per germline, CDR1 ENHRY and CDR2 SYGVKD. The CDR3 totals 17 residues. In nucleotides, the CDR3 is TGTGCCACCAGCATCCTGACCGGGACTAGCGCCGGTAATGAGCAGTTCTTC. This gives the protein CATSILTGTSAGNEQFF.

This clonotype was observed many times. J is TRBJ2-7 and V is TRBV5-1, with D unclear. V was trimmed by 2 bases and J by 5 bases, leaving 11 bases between them. The germline CDR1 and CDR2 sequences are SGHRS and YFSETQ. The CDR3 is 13 residues long. The CDR3 is CASSFEDFHEQYF. The CDR3 bases are TGCGCCAGCAGCTTTGAAGATTTCCACGAGCAGTACTTC.

This clonotype has only a few counts. J is TRBJ2-7 and V is TRBV2, with TRBD2 identical over 10 bases. This CDR3 comprises 16 residues. J lost 2 bases, V lost 6 bases, and 10 bases had no gene match. The germline V gene has CDR1 SNHLY and CDR2 FYNNEI. The CDR3 nucleotides are TGTGCCAGCAGCCATTCTAGCGGGGGCCTCCCCTACGAGCAGTACTTC. Its protein product is CASSHSSGGLPYEQYF.

This chain joins TRBV7-9 and TRBJ2-1, with D perhaps being TRBD1 or TRBD2 (5 bases each). The CDR3 extends over 14 amino acids. CDR1 and CDR2 from the germline V gene are SEHNR and FQNEAQ (reference sequence). Trimming pared 4 bases from V and 5 bases from J, leaving 12 bases between. CDR3 in amino acids: CASSSGTTDNEQFF. CDR3 DNA sequence: TGTGCCAGCAGCTCTGGGACGACTGACAATGAGCAGTTCTTC.

This clonotype has just a few counts. The chain has TRBV20-1 and TRBJ1-5, with a possible D match to TRBD1 (5 bases). The V gene's germline CDR1 is DFQATT and CDR2 SNEGSKA (reference sequence). Trimming removed 0 bases at V and 4 bases at J, with 13 bases between. The CDR3 has 15 residues. The CDR3, as DNA: TGCAGTGCTAGAGATAGGCAGGGCTGGAATCAGCCCCAGCATTTT. It yields the protein CSARDRQGWNQPQHF.

The chain uses TRBV5-1 and TRBJ1-2, with 9 nucleotides matching TRBD1. V shed 4 bases, J shed 5 bases, and the junction held 6 bases outside the gene matches. Germline V gene data show CDR1 as SGHRS and CDR2 as YFSETQ. This CDR3 has 14 residues. The CDR3 reads CASSVGQGEYGYTF. CDR3 nucleotides: TGCGCCAGCAGCGTGGGACAGGGCGAGTATGGCTACACCTTC.

This clonotype occurred once. Being one base from a much bigger clone, this may be a read error. This chain links TRBV12-3 or TRBV12-4 with TRBJ2-5; 8 bases align to TRBD2. The length of the CDR3 is 13 residues. CDR3 sequence (DNA): TGTGCCAGCAGTGGGACTAGTCAAGAGGCCCAGTACTTC. Protein product: CASSGTSQEAQYF.